The clone carrying this T cell receptor beta chain was observed at least ten times. Its antigen remains unknown. This sample is part of a study of beta chain features in type 1 diabetes. The whole isolated RNA underwent reverse transcription, so sequencing captured expressed TCRB transcripts. This table comes from immunoSEQ multiplex PCR, and its TCRdb copy is limited to in-frame clones, with some not included. The sample contains a few hundred thousand clones, 8% to 10% of which appear only once. Regarding the study as a whole: Patients' naive, central memory and regulatory TCRB repertoires appeared more alike than those of healthy donors. More deletions and fewer insertions at VDJ junctions were seen in type 1 diabetes patients. TCRB CDR3s were moderately but significantly shorter in Type 1 diabetes patients in all four CD4+ subsets.

The V end was cut by 1 base, the J end by 3 bases, with 14 bases between. Germline V lookup: CDR1 SGHAT, CDR2 FQNNGV. This CDR3 is built from 16 residues. The chain links TRBV11-2 to TRBJ2-3; D might be TRBD1 or TRBD2, each matching 5 bases. This TCR derives from a man aged 25-45 years with type 1 diabetes. Sequenced material: central memory CD4+ T cells from blood. CDR3 region: CASSLAGARSTDTQYF. As DNA, the CDR3 is TGTGCCAGCAGCTTAGCCGGGGCGAGGTCGACAGATACGCAGTATTTT.